These T cell receptor beta chains were read from a single sample in a study of identical twins. TCRdb fed the 5' RACE reads into MiXCR, producing one record per CDR3 protein. The data show roughly 250,000 distinct CDR3 sequences, with 6% to 8.5% seen just once and about 5.6% held by the top ten. A further study also used this sample, focusing on yellow fever vaccine responses in identical twins.

The sequenced material came from CD8+ T cells sorted from blood. These receptors all come from a young woman in good health. Each CDR3 is given with its conserved first and last residue. A D gene is named only where the DNA matches it firmly. Expanded clones get a size class; other rows say once, few or many, or leave the size out.

D gene: -; V gene: TRBV18; clone size: -; J gene: TRBJ2-3; CDR3 protein: CASSPPGSLTDTQYF; CDR3 DNA: TGTGCCAGCTCACCACCGGGCTCTCTCACAGATACGCAGTATTTT
D gene: -; V gene: TRBV20-1; clone size: many; J gene: TRBJ2-3; CDR3 protein: CSAPKGGPWTDTQYF; CDR3 DNA: TGCAGTGCACCAAAGGGGGGCCCTTGGACAGATACGCAGTATTTT
D gene: TRBD2; V gene: TRBV5-1; clone size: few; J gene: TRBJ2-3; CDR3 protein: CASRVAGGTDTQYF; CDR3 DNA: TGCGCCAGCAGGGTAGCGGGAGGAACAGATACGCAGTATTTT
D gene: TRBD1; V gene: TRBV28; clone size: few; J gene: TRBJ2-7; CDR3 protein: CASRPPGTGDEQYF; CDR3 DNA: TGTGCCAGCAGACCCCCCGGGACAGGGGACGAGCAGTACTTC
D gene: TRBD1; V gene: TRBV6-1; clone size: few; J gene: TRBJ1-5; CDR3 protein: CASSLGQDSRQPQHF; CDR3 DNA: TGTGCCAGCAGCCTCGGACAGGATTCCAGACAGCCCCAGCATTTT
D gene: TRBD1; V gene: TRBV29-1; clone size: -; J gene: TRBJ2-1; CDR3 protein: CSVAGTGGGSSYNEQFF; CDR3 DNA: TGCAGCGTGGCCGGGACAGGGGGTGGGAGCTCCTACAATGAGCAGTTCTTC
D gene: TRBD1; V gene: TRBV7-6; clone size: few; J gene: TRBJ2-5; CDR3 protein: CASSLAGTGSPSETQYF; CDR3 DNA: TGTGCCAGCAGCTTAGCGGGGACAGGGTCACCAAGTGAGACCCAGTACTTC
D gene: TRBD2; V gene: TRBV14; clone size: few; J gene: TRBJ2-5; CDR3 protein: CASSQVAGAPQETQYF; CDR3 DNA: TGTGCCAGCAGCCAAGTAGCGGGCGCTCCCCAAGAGACCCAGTACTTC
D gene: -; V gene: TRBV27; clone size: -; J gene: TRBJ1-1; CDR3 protein: CASSIMDANTEAFF; CDR3 DNA: TGTGCCAGCAGTATAATGGACGCGAACACTGAAGCTTTCTTT
D gene: TRBD2; V gene: TRBV12-3/TRBV12-4; clone size: few; J gene: TRBJ2-3; CDR3 protein: CASSSGTSPYTDTQYF; CDR3 DNA: TGTGCCAGCAGCTCGGGGACTAGCCCCTACACAGATACGCAGTATTTT
D gene: TRBD2; V gene: TRBV28; clone size: few; J gene: TRBJ2-4; CDR3 protein: CASSPTSGAQKNIQYF; CDR3 DNA: TGTGCCAGCAGTCCAACTAGCGGGGCGCAGAAAAACATTCAGTACTTC
D gene: -; V gene: TRBV10-3; clone size: few; J gene: TRBJ2-3; CDR3 protein: CAISESTVTATDTQYF; CDR3 DNA: TGTGCCATCAGTGAGTCGACGGTCACGGCCACAGATACGCAGTATTTT
D gene: -; V gene: TRBV7-3; clone size: few; J gene: TRBJ2-3; CDR3 protein: CASSLGKDTQYF; CDR3 DNA: TGTGCCAGCAGCTTAGGGAAAGATACGCAGTATTTT
D gene: TRBD1; V gene: TRBV7-8; clone size: few; J gene: TRBJ1-1; CDR3 protein: CASSLERTGQGSAEAFF; CDR3 DNA: TGTGCCAGCAGCTTAGAACGCACGGGACAGGGGAGCGCTGAAGCTTTCTTT
D gene: -; V gene: TRBV12-3/TRBV12-4; clone size: many; J gene: TRBJ1-2; CDR3 protein: CASSRGGAYGYTF; CDR3 DNA: TGTGCCAGCAGCCGCGGTGGGGCCTATGGCTACACCTTC
D gene: TRBD2; V gene: TRBV2; clone size: few; J gene: TRBJ2-1; CDR3 protein: CASSEAGLAVNEQFF; CDR3 DNA: TGTGCCAGCAGTGAAGCTGGTCTAGCGGTGAATGAGCAGTTCTTC
D gene: -; V gene: TRBV27; clone size: few; J gene: TRBJ1-6; CDR3 protein: CASSTDNNNSPLHF; CDR3 DNA: TGTGCCAGCAGTACGGACAACAATAATTCACCCCTCCACTTT